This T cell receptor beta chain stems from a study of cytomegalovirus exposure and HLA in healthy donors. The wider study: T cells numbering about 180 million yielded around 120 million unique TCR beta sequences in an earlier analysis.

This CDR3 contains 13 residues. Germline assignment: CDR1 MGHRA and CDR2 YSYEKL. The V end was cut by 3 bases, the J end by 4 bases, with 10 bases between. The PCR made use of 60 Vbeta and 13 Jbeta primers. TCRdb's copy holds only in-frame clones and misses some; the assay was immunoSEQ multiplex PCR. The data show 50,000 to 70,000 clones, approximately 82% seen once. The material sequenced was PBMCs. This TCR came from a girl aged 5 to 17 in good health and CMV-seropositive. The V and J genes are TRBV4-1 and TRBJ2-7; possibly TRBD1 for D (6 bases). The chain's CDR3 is CASSQGARYEQYF. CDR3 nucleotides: TGCGCCAGCAGCCAGGGGGCTAGGTACGAGCAGTACTTC.